This T cell receptor (beta chain) was identified in a study of T cell changes during pregnancy in multiple sclerosis. TCRdb keeps only in-frame clones here, not all; method: immunoSEQ multiplex PCR. The data contain under 65,000 clones, 92% of them singletons. The CDR3 is 14 amino acids. Germline V gives CDR1 SGHNT, CDR2 YYREEE (reference sequence). V was shortened by 6 bases and J by 5 bases, with 17 bases between the two germline ends. Sequenced here: CD4+ T cells from peripheral blood mononuclear cells, sampled in the third trimester of pregnancy. V gene TRBV5-4 combines with J gene TRBJ2-5; a weak D match, TRBD2 (7 bases). This TCR derives from a female donor with multiple sclerosis, enrolled in a pregnancy study. CDR3 coding DNA: TGTGCCAGCAACACGAGAGGCGGGGGCGAGACCCAGTACTTC. Translation: CASNTRGGGETQYF.